The clone carrying this T cell receptor (beta chain) was recorded once. Its antigen is undetermined. The sample comes from a study of cytomegalovirus exposure and HLA in healthy donors. Study outcomes and limitations: Investigators reported 150 to 200 TCR beta chains as tied to cytomegalovirus. There was a cluster of highly shared sequence variants that was likely a sequencing artifact.

Germline-derived CDR1 and CDR2 are SGHRS and YFSETQ. V gave up 4 bases and J gave up 7 bases, with 15 bases separating them. The CDR3 runs to 13 residues. The primer mix had 60 Vbeta and 13 Jbeta primers. This table comes from immunoSEQ multiplex PCR, and its TCRdb copy is limited to in-frame clones, with some not included. The repertoire includes about 31,000 clones, roughly two fifths of them detected once, and around 2% sits in the top ten. This chain joins TRBV5-1 and TRBJ2-7, with D perhaps matching TRBD1 (5 bases). This TCR came from a woman between 50 and 59 years old in good health and CMV-seronegative. Material for sequencing was PBMCs. Written as DNA, the CDR3 is TGCGCCAGCAGCCTAGACAGCAATCGGGAGCAGTACTTC. Protein sequence: CASSLDSNREQYF.